The 24 T cell receptor beta chains below were found in one sample sequenced in a study of shared clonotypes between healthy human individuals. Data came from immunoSEQ multiplex PCR; TCRdb stores just in-frame clones and leaves some out. Of 450,000 to 600,000 clones detected, 79% appear once; the ten largest clones hold 10% to 15%. The specimen was PBMCs. These receptor sequences come from a woman between 40 and 50 years old in good health. Some clones in this sample may be carry-over from other donors' samples.

The rearrangement links TRBV7-2 to TRBJ2-7; a weak D match, TRBD2 (6 bases). This CDR3 has 15 amino acids. Germline CDR1 reads SGHTA; CDR2 reads FQGNSA. Between the trimmed V and J ends, which lost 5 bases and 3 bases, there was a span of 17 bases. CDR3 residues: CASSPQWGGGYEQYF. Here the CDR3 DNA reads TGTGCCAGCAGCCCCCAATGGGGAGGTGGCTACGAGCAGTACTTC.

This chain links TRBV2 with TRBJ2-5; no clear D gene. This CDR3 has 13 residues. CDR1 and CDR2 (germline): SNHLY, FYNNEI. V was clipped by 9 bases and J by 5 bases, with 16 bases between them. CDR3 sequence reads: CASTVLGSETQYF. CDR3 nucleotide sequence: TGTGCCAGTACTGTTCTAGGGTCTGAGACCCAGTACTTC.

The J gene is TRBJ2-2, the V gene TRBV7-9; tentatively, D is TRBD1 (5 bases). Per germline, CDR1 SEHNR and CDR2 FQNEAQ (reference sequence). V was shortened by 6 bases and J by 4 bases, with 12 bases between the two germline ends. The CDR3 contains 14 residues. For the CDR3, the DNA is TGTGCCAGCAGAATCAGGGAAGGCACCGGGGAGCTGTTTTTT. This codes for CASRIREGTGELFF.

This clone occurred many times. The chain links TRBV9 to TRBJ1-5; TRBD1 is a possible D gene (6 bases). Germline CDR1 is SGDLS and CDR2 is YYNGEE. Trimming stripped 2 bases from V and 0 bases from J, with 12 bases between. The CDR3 is 16 residues long. The CDR3 DNA sequence: TGTGCCAGCAGCGTCCACAGGGTGTGTAGCAATCAGCCCCAGCATTTT. This translates into CASSVHRVCSNQPQHF.

V and J are TRBV14 and TRBJ2-1; D not resolved. The CDR3 contains 12 residues. V was cut by 3 bases and J by 7 bases, with 7 bases left in between. CDR1 is SGHDN and CDR2 is FVKESK in the germline V gene. The CDR3 nucleotides read TGTGCCAGCAGCCATATAGAGAATGAGCAGTTCTTC. Its translation: CASSHIENEQFF. Drawing the rest from reference TRBV14 and TRBJ2-1, the complete variable domain is EAGVTQFPSHSVIEKGQTVTLRCDPISGHDNLYWYRRVMGKEIKFLLHFVKESKQDESGMPNNRFLAERTGGTYSTLKVQPAELEDSGVYFCASSHIENEQFFGPGTRLTVL.

The V call is TRBV27, the J call TRBJ2-1, with 7 bases matching TRBD1. CDR1 and CDR2 from the germline V gene are MNHEY and SMNVEV (reference sequence). This CDR3 contains 15 residues. J gave up 2 bases and V 5 bases, and 6 bases lay outside the gene matches. The CDR3 spells CASSAEQGAYNEQFF. The CDR3 DNA sequence: TGTGCCAGCAGTGCGGAGCAGGGGGCCTACAATGAGCAGTTCTTC.

The chain combines TRBV30 with TRBJ2-2; tentative D call: TRBD2 (7 bases). Trimming took 0 bases from V and 7 from J, leaving 12 bases between them. This CDR3 has 14 residues. Germline loops: CDR1 GTSNPN, CDR2 SVGIG (reference sequence). The CDR3 bases are TGTGCCTGGAGTGTAGGGGGGGGCATCGGGGAGCTGTTTTTT. Its protein is CAWSVGGGIGELFF. Full variable domain (remainder filled in from reference TRBV30 and TRBJ2-2): SQTIHQWPATLVQPVGSPLSLECTVEGTSNPNLYWYRQAAGRGLQLLFYSVGIGQISSEVPQNLSASRPQDRQFILSSKKLLLSDSGFYLCAWSVGGGIGELFFGEGSRLTVL.

The V call is TRBV29-1, the J call TRBJ2-3; D perhaps matches TRBD1 (5 bases). V lost 0 bases to trimming and J lost 14 bases, with 12 bases between them. Germline V CDR1 and CDR2: SQVTM, ANQGSEA. The CDR3 totals 11 residues. The CDR3 here is CSVEDRAGWYF. CDR3 nucleotides: TGCAGCGTTGAAGACAGGGCAGGGTGGTATTTT.

Comment on this clone: The same CDR3 also results from other DNA sequences found in this sample. The chain couples TRBV27 to TRBJ1-1; possibly TRBD1 for D (6 bases). V was pared by 2 bases and J by 2 bases, with 9 bases between. The germline V gene has CDR1 MNHEY and CDR2 SMNVEV (reference sequence). The CDR3 sequence is 14 residues long. The CDR3: CASSLEGGNTEAFF. In DNA form, the CDR3 reads TGTGCCAGCAGTTTAGAAGGGGGTAACACTGAAGCTTTCTTT.

The gene calls are TRBV6-5 and TRBJ2-3; D possibly uses TRBD1 or TRBD2 (5 bases each). Germline CDR1 and CDR2: MNHEY and SVGAGI. This CDR3 comprises 13 residues. Deletions cut 8 bases from V and 7 bases from J, with 16 bases between. The DNA of the CDR3 is TGTGCCAGCGCTCCGGGACCAACTAATACGCAGTATTTT. The encoded protein is CASAPGPTNTQYF.

Judged by abundance, this clone is medium-sized (0.01 to 0.1%). This same CDR3 is encoded by further DNA sequences in the sample. The genes are TRBV5-1 and TRBJ2-7, with 10 bases lining up with TRBD2. The length of the CDR3 is 14 residues. V shed 2 bases, J shed 4 bases, and the junction held 3 bases outside the gene matches. Germline V CDR1 and CDR2: SGHRS, YFSETQ. The DNA of the CDR3 is TGCGCCAGCAGCTTTCGAGCGGGAGGGTACGAGCAGTACTTC. Amino acids: CASSFRAGGYEQYF. The full variable domain, rest sourced from reference TRBV5-1 and TRBJ2-7, is KAGVTQTPRYLIKTRGQQVTLSCSPISGHRSVSWYQQTPGQGLQFLFEYFSETQRNKGNFPGRFSGRQFSNSRSEMNVSTLELGDSALYLCASSFRAGGYEQYFGPGTRLTVT.

DNA of the CDR3: TGTGCCAGCAGTGTTCCTAGCGGATACAATGAGCAGTTCTTC. Translation: CASSVPSGYNEQFF. J is TRBJ2-1 and V is TRBV2; 7 bases are a match to TRBD2. The CDR3 sequence is 14 residues long. The V segment lost 4 bases and the J segment 4 bases; nucleotides outside the gene matches: 4. Germline V CDR1 and CDR2: SNHLY, FYNNEI.

As to this clone: It is likely a read error: a sequence one base away is far more abundant. The same CDR3 can be traced to other DNA sequences in this sample. The V call is TRBV28, the J call TRBJ1-5; perhaps TRBD1 as D (5 bases). V shed 2 bases and J shed 0 bases, with 11 bases lying between them. Germline-derived CDR1 and CDR2 are MDHEN and SYDVKM. The CDR3 is made up of 16 amino acids. The chain's CDR3 is CASSLISTGSNQPQHF. DNA of the CDR3: TGTGCCAGCAGTTTAATTTCCACAGGTAGCAATCAGCCCCAGCATTTT.

This chain connects TRBV7-2 to TRBJ2-6; D is unclear. The germline CDR1 and CDR2 sequences are SGHTA and FQGNSA. Trimming stripped 5 bases from V and 12 bases from J, with 8 bases between. The CDR3 is made up of 11 amino acids. The CDR3 sequence: CASSISSVLTF. DNA for the CDR3: TGTGCCAGCAGCATCAGCTCCGTCCTGACTTTC.

The genes are TRBV11-2 and TRBJ2-7; no clear D. V gave up 4 bases and J gave up 4 bases, with 8 bases separating them. The germline CDR1 and CDR2 sequences are SGHAT and FQNNGV. CDR3 length: 12 amino acids. CDR3 loop: CASSYNYYEQYF. Here the CDR3 DNA reads TGTGCCAGCAGCTATAACTATTACGAGCAGTACTTC.

This clone has just one count. This chain links TRBV21-1 with TRBJ1-5; the table's D gene call, TRBD1, was not cross checked with the DNA. TRBV21-1 is given as a pseudogene. CDR3 length equals 15 residues. The CDR3 region is CASREVGSSNQPQHF. CDR3 nucleotides: TGTGCCAGCAGAGAAGTGGGCAGTTCCAATCAGCCCCAGCATTTT.

Notes on this clone: This sequence is one base from a far larger clone and is likely a read error. Other DNA sequences in the sample encode the same CDR3. This chain joins TRBV28 and TRBJ2-2, with D perhaps matching TRBD2 (6 bases). CDR1 is MDHEN, CDR2 SYDVKM, per germline. The CDR3 is made up of 14 amino acids. CDR3 loop: CASSLALASGELFF. The CDR3 region has the DNA TGTGCTAGCAGTTTAGCACTAGCCAGCGGGGAGCTGTTTTTT.

The genes are TRBV27 and TRBJ1-2; 9 bases fit TRBD1. The V gene end was trimmed by 6 bases and the J gene end by 5 bases; junction bases not matched to a gene: 4. Germline values: CDR1 MNHEY, CDR2 SMNVEV (reference sequence). The CDR3 spans 13 residues. CDR3 in DNA: TGTGCCAGCAGCCCGACAGGGGGTTATGGCTACACCTTC. Its protein is CASSPTGGYGYTF.

This clone was observed a single time. The chain has TRBV2 and TRBJ2-6, with D tentatively TRBD1 (6 bases). V was pared by 8 bases and J by 1 base, with 9 bases between. CDR1 SNHLY and CDR2 FYNNEI come from the germline V gene. The length of the CDR3 is 14 residues. DNA of the CDR3: TGTGCCAGCGGACAGATTTCTGGGGCCAACGTCCTGACTTTC. Residues: CASGQISGANVLTF.

The V call is TRBV5-1, the J call TRBJ1-1; tentatively, D is TRBD1 (5 bases). CDR3 size: 15 residues. Germline V CDR1 and CDR2: SGHRS, YFSETQ. The ends were cut back, 4 bases at V and 4 bases at J, with 17 bases in the middle. CDR3 protein: CASSTEGVLGTEAFF. CDR3 DNA: TGCGCCAGCAGCACCGAAGGGGTCCTGGGCACTGAAGCTTTCTTT.

This chain connects TRBV30 to TRBJ2-1; D gene uncertain. Trimming shortened V by 0 bases and J by 10 bases, and 13 bases separated the two germline ends. Germline CDR1 and CDR2: GTSNPN and SVGIG (reference sequence). The CDR3 is 13 amino acids. CDR3 DNA: TGTGCCTGGAGTGTAAATAACGGCCGGGAGCAGTTCTTC. Protein product: CAWSVNNGREQFF.

The gene calls are TRBV19 and TRBJ1-2; 7 bases are shared with TRBD1. CDR1 LNHDA and CDR2 SQIVND come from the germline V gene (reference sequence). The CDR3 length is 16 residues. Trimming took 7 bases from V and 3 from J; bases not matched to a gene: 14. The CDR3 sequence is CASTSLGQNYYYGYTF. CDR3 DNA: TGTGCCAGTACTTCACTGGGACAGAACTACTACTATGGCTACACCTTC. The entire variable domain, with the rest obtained from reference TRBV19 and TRBJ1-2, is as follows: DGGITQSPKYLFRKEGQNVTLSCEQNLNHDAMYWYRQDPGQGLRLIYYSQIVNDFQKGDIAEGYSVSREKKESFPLTVTSAQKNPTAFYLCASTSLGQNYYYGYTFGSGTRLTVV.

The gene calls are TRBV27 and TRBJ1-2; D possibly corresponds to TRBD1 (6 bases). There are 13 residues in the CDR3. Germline V gene lookup returns CDR1 MNHEY and CDR2 SMNVEV (reference sequence). V was clipped by 4 bases and J by 4 bases, with 10 bases between them. The CDR3 spells CASSYTGSYGYTF. CDR3 coding DNA: TGTGCCAGCAGTTATACAGGGAGCTATGGCTACACCTTC.

In its sample, this clone was seen a few times. This chain uses TRBV15 with TRBJ1-2, with no clear D. Trimming removed 5 bases from V and 3 bases from J, with 10 bases in between. CDR1 is LNHNV, CDR2 YYDKDF, per germline (reference sequence). CDR3 length: 13 amino acids. In nucleotides, the CDR3 is TGTGCCACCAGCTTAGGGCGGGACTATGGCTACACCTTC. Its protein product is CATSLGRDYGYTF.